Listed here are 22 T cell receptor beta chains from one sample, sequenced in a study of cytotoxic CD8 clonotypes in ibrutinib-treated CLL. Using immunoSEQ multiplex PCR, the repertoire was profiled, and TCRdb retains in-frame clones only, with some absent. This table holds about 29,000 clones, 76% found once. Here the sequenced sample was PBMCs, taken after 36 months of ibrutinib treatment. The receptors here all came from a human donor with chronic lymphocytic leukemia.

J is TRBJ1-3 and V is TRBV7-3; 9 bases align to TRBD1. This CDR3 spans 15 amino acids. Losses at the gene ends were 5 bases for V and 8 bases for J; bases not matched to a gene: 10. The germline CDR1 and CDR2 sequences are SGHTA and FQGTGA. CDR3 DNA: TGTGCCAGCAGCGTCGGGACAGGGCTTCTGGACACCATATATTTT. Its protein product is CASSVGTGLLDTIYF.

The V call is TRBV18, the J call TRBJ2-7; a weak D match, TRBD1 (6 bases). V dropped 5 bases and J dropped 0 bases, with 8 bases sitting between them. Germline V lookup: CDR1 KGHSH, CDR2 LQKENI. This CDR3 contains 13 residues. CDR3 amino acids: CASSWDNSYEQYF. The CDR3 DNA sequence: TGTGCCAGCTCATGGGACAACTCCTACGAGCAGTACTTC.

This clone was seen a few times. CDR3 nucleotides: TGCGCCAGCAGCCAAGATTATCGACAAGTCTTCGATGGCTACACCTTC. Protein: CASSQDYRQVFDGYTF. The chain carries TRBV4-1 and TRBJ1-2; D gene uncertain. The CDR3 is 16 residues long. CDR1 is MGHRA, CDR2 YSYEKL, per germline. V lost 0 bases, J lost 6 bases, and 17 bases lay in between.

The chain uses TRBV11-2 and TRBJ2-7; possibly TRBD1 for D (6 bases). The germline V gene has CDR1 SGHAT and CDR2 FQNNGV. CDR3 length: 12 amino acids. Trimming stripped 5 bases from V and 5 bases from J, with 10 bases between. For the CDR3, the DNA is TGTGCCAGCAGCACCAACAGGGACGAGCAGTACTTC. This encodes CASSTNRDEQYF.

The V and J genes are TRBV6-1 and TRBJ2-7; 9 bases agree with TRBD1. Germline CDR1 reads MNHNS; CDR2 reads SASEGT. Losses at the gene ends were 7 bases for V and 4 bases for J; bases not matched to a gene: 11. The CDR3 length is 15 residues. In DNA form, the CDR3 reads TGTGCCAGCAAGACAGGGGGAGGAAATCTGTACGAGCAGTACTTC. This encodes CASKTGGGNLYEQYF.

DNA of the CDR3: TGCGCCAGCAGCCAAGACAGGGCTGGTTTCTACAATGAGCAGTTCTTC. This codes for CASSQDRAGFYNEQFF. The gene calls are TRBV4-1 and TRBJ2-1, with D maybe TRBD1 (5 bases). Germline assignment: CDR1 MGHRA and CDR2 YSYEKL. This CDR3 is built from 16 residues. Trimming shortened V by 0 bases and J by 3 bases, and 12 bases separated the two germline ends.

The V gene is TRBV21-1, the J gene TRBJ1-5; TRBD1, as called in the table, went unchecked against the DNA. TRBV21-1 is noted as a pseudogene. CDR3 length: 14 amino acids. CDR3 sequence reads: CASSGTGSNQPQHF. CDR3 nucleotides: TGTGCCAGCAGTGGGACAGGGAGCAATCAGCCCCAGCATTTT.

This chain connects TRBV4-1 to TRBJ1-2; the match to TRBD1 covers 9 bases. Trimming at V came to 2 bases and at J to 4 bases, leaving 5 bases not matched to a gene. The CDR3 is made up of 15 amino acids. Germline V CDR1 and CDR2: MGHRA, YSYEKL. The CDR3 reads CASSQPGQGLYGYTF. The CDR3 DNA reads TGCGCCAGCAGCCAACCGGGACAGGGCCTCTATGGCTACACCTTC.

The chain recombines TRBV7-2 with TRBJ2-7, with D tentatively TRBD2 (5 bases). The CDR3 totals 13 residues. V lost 1 base and J 4 bases, leaving 8 bases between the germline ends. Germline V CDR1 and CDR2: SGHTA, FQGNSA. This chain's CDR3 is CASSLDGDYEQYF. Here the CDR3 DNA reads TGTGCCAGCAGCTTAGACGGGGATTACGAGCAGTACTTC.

There are a few counts of this clone. The gene calls are TRBV27 and TRBJ2-3; tentative D call: TRBD2 (7 bases). Germline V gene lookup returns CDR1 MNHEY and CDR2 SMNVEV (reference sequence). Trimming stripped 4 bases from V and 2 bases from J, with 13 bases between. There are 15 residues in the CDR3. CDR3 nucleotides: TGTGCCAGCAGTTCATCGGGGGGCATCACAGATACGCAGTATTTT. This encodes CASSSSGGITDTQYF.

J is TRBJ1-5 and V is TRBV27, with TRBD1 matching over 7 bases. V lost 6 bases to trimming and J lost 4 bases; unmatched junction nucleotides: 9. Germline V CDR1 and CDR2: MNHEY, SMNVEV (reference sequence). The CDR3 has 15 residues. The CDR3 nucleotides are TGTGCCAGCAGATCCGGGACAGTCTGGAATCAGCCCCAGCATTTT. Translated: CASRSGTVWNQPQHF.

V is TRBV18 and J is TRBJ2-5, with D tentatively TRBD2 (5 bases). CDR3 length: 14 amino acids. Per the germline V gene, CDR1 is KGHSH and CDR2 is LQKENI. Trimming shortened V by 3 bases and J by 3 bases, and 11 bases separated the two germline ends. The DNA for the CDR3 is TGTGCCAGCTCACCGGATGGACTGGAAGAGACCCAGTACTTC. Translation gives CASSPDGLEETQYF.

The rearrangement uses TRBV10-2 and TRBJ1-1; D call uncertain. Germline V gene data show CDR1 as WSHSY and CDR2 as SAAADI. The ends were cut back, 10 bases at V and 7 bases at J, with 10 bases in the middle. The CDR3 is 10 amino acids. The DNA for the CDR3 is TGCGCCACGGGCCGAAATGAAGCTTTCTTT. The encoded protein is CATGRNEAFF.

The chain joins TRBV28 to TRBJ1-4; TRBD1 might be the D (5 bases). The CDR3 is made up of 16 amino acids. The germline V and J ends were trimmed by 7 bases and 0 bases, with 15 bases remaining between them. CDR1 is MDHEN and CDR2 is SYDVKM in the germline V gene. CDR3 DNA: TGTGCCAGCACCGAGGGGCTACACCCAACTAATGAAAAACTGTTTTTT. Protein: CASTEGLHPTNEKLFF.

The rearrangement joins TRBV4-1 to TRBJ2-3; D is unresolved. The CDR3 covers 14 residues. The V end was cut by 1 base, the J end by 2 bases, with 7 bases between. From germline, CDR1 is MGHRA and CDR2 YSYEKL. This chain's CDR3 is CASSQGQFTDTQYF. The CDR3 DNA reads TGCGCCAGCAGCCAAGGGCAGTTCACAGATACGCAGTATTTT.

The V gene is TRBV27, the J gene TRBJ2-7, with D possibly called TRBD1 or TRBD2 (5 bases each). Trimming removed 6 bases from V and 4 bases from J, with 16 bases in between. Per the germline V gene, CDR1 is MNHEY and CDR2 is SMNVEV (reference sequence). The CDR3 has 14 amino acids. CDR3 coding DNA: TGTGCCAGCAGCCCCGGGACGGACCTTTACGAGCAGTACTTC. Protein: CASSPGTDLYEQYF.

V usage is TRBV5-1 and J usage is TRBJ2-3, with D unresolved. The CDR3 is 12 amino acids. CDR1 and CDR2 (germline): SGHRS, YFSETQ. The V end lost 1 base, the J end lost 0 bases, and 0 bases lay between the germline ends. The CDR3 coding sequence is TGCGCCAGCAGCTTGAGCACAGATACGCAGTATTTT. It yields the protein CASSLSTDTQYF.

Comment on this clone: One end of the junction is discordant with germline, which a read error may explain. The gene calls are TRBV4-1 and TRBJ1-6; D is unresolved. CDR1 is MGHRA, CDR2 YSYEKL, per germline. The CDR3 is 15 amino acids. The CDR3 protein is CASSLRAGRDSPLHF. As DNA, the CDR3 is TGTGCCAGCAGCTTACGGGCAGGCCGCGATTCACCCCTCCACTTT.

The chain employs TRBV7-8 and TRBJ2-2; a possible D gene is TRBD2 (5 bases). Germline assignment: CDR1 SGHVS and CDR2 FQNEAQ. The CDR3 sequence is 12 residues long. Between the trimmed V and J ends, which lost 8 bases and 6 bases, there was a span of 10 bases. This CDR3 is CASAGGSGELFF. The CDR3 nucleotides are TGTGCCAGCGCCGGCGGGTCCGGGGAGCTGTTTTTT.

This clone was seen a few times. The chain links TRBV7-3 to TRBJ2-5; D is unresolved. The CDR3 totals 14 residues. Germline CDR1 is SGHTA and CDR2 is FQGTGA. V was pared by 5 bases and J by 5 bases, with 15 bases between. CDR3 DNA sequence: TGTGCCAGCAGCCCGGTGGGCACATTCGAGACCCAGTACTTC. It translates to CASSPVGTFETQYF.

This chain links TRBV30 with TRBJ1-5, with a weak D call TRBD1 (6 bases). Deletions cut 4 bases from V and 9 bases from J, with 10 bases between. The germline gives CDR1 GTSNPN, CDR2 SVGIG (reference sequence). The CDR3 extends over 11 amino acids. CDR3 bases: TGTGCCTGGAATCTCAGGGGGCCCCAGCATTTT. Residues: CAWNLRGPQHF.

The count of this clone is one. V gene TRBV6-1 combines with J gene TRBJ2-7; 9 bases fit TRBD2. Trimming cost V 2 bases and J 7 bases; bases outside gene matches: 9. The length of the CDR3 is 15 residues. Germline-derived CDR1 and CDR2 are MNHNS and SASEGT. Here the CDR3 reads CASSESPSGAYEQYF. CDR3 in DNA: TGTGCCAGCAGTGAATCCCCTAGCGGGGCGTATGAGCAGTACTTC.